The rows below give T cell receptor beta chains drawn from one sample of a study of control samples from healthy donors and cancer patients. Clones were read by immunoSEQ multiplex PCR, and TCRdb kept only the in-frame ones, dropping some. This sample carries 110,000 or so clones, approximately 90% of them seen once, and the ten largest clones take around 10%. Sequencing was carried out using blood. Receptors were obtained from a man in his thirties or forties in good health. The CDR3 runs from the conserved cysteine through the conserved F or W.

V gene,J gene,CDR3 protein
TRBV29-1,TRBJ1-2,CSVDIRGLRGYGYTF
TRBV29-1,TRBJ2-2,CSTQGAGNTGELFF
TRBV29-1,TRBJ2-1,CSVDGAGNEQFF
TRBV19,TRBJ2-2,CASSLTANTGELFF
TRBV13,TRBJ2-7,CASSSGQGLYEQYF
TRBV21-1,TRBJ1-4,CASSKRQGSGTNEKLFF
TRBV5-6,TRBJ2-5,CASSDWTGGLKETQYF
TRBV28,TRBJ1-5,CASSPGTASNQPQHF
TRBV30,TRBJ2-7,CAWSVAGSSSYEQYF
TRBV3-1/TRBV3-2,TRBJ1-1,CASSQDYGGTGAFF
TRBV12-3/TRBV12-4,TRBJ2-5,CASSFRGQETQYF
TRBV3-1/TRBV3-2,TRBJ2-7,CASSPGEIREKQYF
TRBV5-1,TRBJ2-3,CASSFQGQGADTQYF
TRBV6-5,TRBJ1-6,CASKLNPNSPLHF
TRBV5-1,TRBJ2-3,CASTRDRGTDTQYF
TRBV6-1,TRBJ2-3,CASSGRTGDRIHSSTDTQYF